This is a list of T cell receptor beta chains from one sample in a study of T-cell reconstitution after alpha-beta-depleted transplantation in children. TCRdb re-called the PCR reads with MiXCR, one entry per CDR3 protein. The sample contains fewer than 120,000 distinct CDR3 sequences, approximately 10% of which appear only once. Material: PBMCs from the stem cell graft donor, obtained from the stem cell graft. The receptors were gathered from a human donor who donated a stem cell graft to a child with acute lymphoblastic leukemia. The CDR3 runs from the conserved cysteine through the conserved F or W. A D gene is named only where the DNA matches it firmly. Rows give clone size only sometimes, using once, few, many, or a class for an expanded clone.

J: TRBJ1-2; V: TRBV7-2; size: NA; D: NA; DNA: TGTGCCAGCAGCCACTCCCTCTCAGGCTATGGCTACACCTTC; CDR3: CASSHSLSGYGYTF
J: TRBJ2-5; V: TRBV29-1; size: many; D: NA; DNA: TGCAGCGTTGAAGAGGTTTTCGGGCAAGAGACCCAGTACTTC; CDR3: CSVEEVFGQETQYF
J: TRBJ2-5; V: TRBV12-3/TRBV12-4; size: many; D: TRBD2; DNA: TGTGCCAGCACCCTTCGCGGGGGGGCCGGGACCCAGTACTTC; CDR3: CASTLRGGAGTQYF
J: TRBJ2-3; V: TRBV5-1; size: many; D: NA; DNA: TGCGCCAGCAGGTTGTCCGGGGCCCGCACAGATACGCAGTATTTT; CDR3: CASRLSGARTDTQYF
J: TRBJ2-7; V: TRBV5-1; size: many; D: TRBD1; DNA: TGCGCCAGCTACCCGGACAGGGCGGGGTACGAGCAGTACTTC; CDR3: CASYPDRAGYEQYF
J: TRBJ1-1; V: TRBV5-1; size: many; D: NA; DNA: TGCGCCAGCAGCACTCGGGACCTTCGGAACACTGAAGCTTTCTTT; CDR3: CASSTRDLRNTEAFF
J: TRBJ2-7; V: TRBV7-9; size: many; D: NA; DNA: TGTGCCAGCCAGGCGGGGCCTAGGTCATACGAGCAGTACTTC; CDR3: CASQAGPRSYEQYF
J: TRBJ2-7; V: TRBV12-3/TRBV12-4; size: many; D: TRBD1; DNA: TGTGCCAGCAGTTTTAGGGGGCCCGGAGGTCCCGAGCAGTACTTC; CDR3: CASSFRGPGGPEQYF
J: TRBJ2-7; V: TRBV7-2; size: many; D: NA; DNA: TGTGCCAGCAGCTTAGAAAGGCTTGGGACCTACGAGCAGTACTTC; CDR3: CASSLERLGTYEQYF
J: TRBJ1-3; V: TRBV20-1; size: many; D: NA; DNA: TGCAGTGCTAGAGATGGGCCAGGGCCTGGAAACACCATATATTTT; CDR3: CSARDGPGPGNTIYF
J: TRBJ2-3; V: TRBV20-1; size: NA; D: NA; DNA: TGCAGTGCTAGGGCCCCTGGACAGAGCACAGATACGCAGTATTTT; CDR3: CSARAPGQSTDTQYF
J: TRBJ1-2; V: TRBV5-5; size: NA; D: NA; DNA: TGTGCCAGCAGCTTGGATGCGTCGGACGCCTATGGCTACACCTTC; CDR3: CASSLDASDAYGYTF
J: TRBJ2-5; V: TRBV11-2; size: few; D: TRBD2; DNA: TGTGCCAGCACCGCCCTAGCGGGGGCTGGAGAGACCCAGTACTTC; CDR3: CASTALAGAGETQYF
J: TRBJ1-1; V: TRBV12-3/TRBV12-4; size: many; D: NA; DNA: TGTGCCAGCAGTCCCGGGGCGGGCGCTGAAGCTTTCTTT; CDR3: CASSPGAGAEAFF
J: TRBJ2-5; V: TRBV7-3; size: many; D: NA; DNA: TGTGCCAGCAGCTCCAGGGGGGCCCTCCAAGAGACCCAGTACTTC; CDR3: CASSSRGALQETQYF
J: TRBJ1-4; V: TRBV20-1; size: many; D: NA; DNA: TGCAGTGCTAGAGATCGACACAGGACTAATGAAAAACTGTTTTTT; CDR3: CSARDRHRTNEKLFF
J: TRBJ1-2; V: TRBV4-1; size: many; D: NA; DNA: TGCGCCAGCAGCCTTGGGGGCGAGTGGGGCTACACCTTC; CDR3: CASSLGGEWGYTF
J: TRBJ1-1; V: TRBV7-2; size: many; D: TRBD1; DNA: TGTGCCAGCAGCCCGCAGACAGGGGGCCGTAACACTGAAGCTTTCTTT; CDR3: CASSPQTGGRNTEAFF
J: TRBJ1-5; V: TRBV7-2; size: many; D: NA; DNA: TGTGCCAGCAGATTCGGAGGTTTCAATCAGCCCCAGCATTTT; CDR3: CASRFGGFNQPQHF
J: TRBJ2-1; V: TRBV10-2; size: NA; D: TRBD2; DNA: TGCGCCAGCAACGTACTAGCGGGAGCTTCCTACAATGAGCAGTTCTTC; CDR3: CASNVLAGASYNEQFF
J: TRBJ1-3; V: TRBV20-1; size: many; D: NA; DNA: TGCAGTGCTAGAGAGATTAGTGGAAACACCATATATTTT; CDR3: CSAREISGNTIYF
J: TRBJ2-1; V: TRBV9; size: many; D: TRBD2; DNA: TGTGCCAGCAGCGTTACTAGCGTCGCCTACAATGAGCAGTTCTTC; CDR3: CASSVTSVAYNEQFF